One and the same sample provided the 21 T cell receptor beta chains below, sequenced in a study of CD8 T cells in ankylosing spondylitis. Broader study findings: Eight or nine highly homologous variants formed a TCR beta motif that appeared characteristic of ankylosing spondylitis blood.

Antigens for these TCRs are unknown. TCRdb recomputed calls from the 5' RACE reads with MiXCR, one row per CDR3 protein. Here the sample spans around 450,000 distinct CDR3 sequences, roughly 26% being singletons. The sample taken for sequencing was blood, either unsorted or a sorted T cell fraction (not recorded which). These receptors originate from a male donor with ankylosing spondylitis.

The chain uses TRBV29-1 and TRBJ2-1, with 8 nucleotides matching TRBD2. V shed 1 base, J shed 1 base, and the junction held 3 bases outside the gene matches. Germline V gene data show CDR1 as SQVTM and CDR2 as ANQGSEA. The CDR3 totals 15 residues. In nucleotides, the CDR3 is TGCAGCGTTGAAGCCGCGGGGGGATCCTACAATGAGCAGTTCTTC. It codes for CSVEAAGGSYNEQFF.

The V gene is TRBV29-1, the J gene TRBJ2-3; either TRBD1 or TRBD2 may supply D (7 bases each). This CDR3 has 14 amino acids. With 3 bases removed from V and 4 bases from J, the gap between germline ends came to 14 bases. Germline CDR1 is SQVTM and CDR2 is ANQGSEA. The CDR3 DNA sequence: TGCAGCGTTGAGCGCAGGGGGGGTCCAGATACGCAGTATTTT. Translation gives CSVERRGGPDTQYF.

This chain uses TRBV7-9 with TRBJ2-2; 7 bases map to TRBD2. The CDR3 is 15 residues long. Trimming cost V 9 bases and J 2 bases; bases outside gene matches: 9. Germline V lookup: CDR1 SEHNR, CDR2 FQNEAQ (reference sequence). For the CDR3, the DNA is TGTGCCAGTAAAAGGTCGGGAGGTAACACCGGGGAGCTGTTTTTT. The encoded protein is CASKRSGGNTGELFF.

This clonotype was counted a few times. The genes are TRBV29-1 and TRBJ2-1; D is unresolved. Germline CDR1 is SQVTM and CDR2 is ANQGSEA. V was pared by 3 bases and J by 5 bases, with 8 bases between. The CDR3 sequence is 12 residues long. The CDR3 DNA follows: TGCAGCGTTGATATATCGGACAATGAGCAGTTCTTC. It translates to CSVDISDNEQFF.

There are many counts of this clonotype. The chain joins TRBV3-1 to TRBJ2-1; D perhaps matches TRBD1 (6 bases). Trimming removed 4 bases from V and 6 bases from J, with 13 bases in between. This CDR3 is 14 amino acids long. Germline CDR1 and CDR2: LGHDT and YNNKEL (reference sequence). CDR3 loop: CASSPPWGRNEQFF. CDR3 DNA: TGTGCCAGCAGCCCTCCATGGGGGCGCAATGAGCAGTTCTTC.

This clonotype was observed a few times. The gene calls are TRBV7-2 and TRBJ1-5; unclear D gene. This CDR3 spans 13 amino acids. The V gene's germline CDR1 is SGHTA and CDR2 FQGNSA. V shed 2 bases and J shed 3 bases, with 5 bases lying between them. CDR3 in DNA: TGTGCCAGCAGCTTATCGGTCAATCAGCCCCAGCATTTT. This codes for CASSLSVNQPQHF.

The rearrangement joins TRBV5-1 to TRBJ2-7; tentative D call: TRBD2 (5 bases). Germline assignment: CDR1 SGHRS and CDR2 YFSETQ. V lost 1 base to trimming and J lost 0 bases, with 8 bases between them. The CDR3 is 14 amino acids. The CDR3 sequence: CASSLFEGSYEQYF. The CDR3 DNA sequence: TGCGCCAGCAGCTTGTTCGAGGGCTCCTACGAGCAGTACTTC.

V usage is TRBV7-2 and J usage is TRBJ2-1; 11 bases line up with TRBD1. The V gene end was trimmed by 7 bases and the J gene end by 9 bases; junction bases not matched to a gene: 11. The CDR3 spans 15 residues. Germline V gives CDR1 SGHTA, CDR2 FQGNSA. This chain's CDR3 is CASTLGDRGKGEQFF. The CDR3 DNA is TGTGCCAGCACCCTAGGGGACAGGGGGAAGGGTGAGCAGTTCTTC.

J is TRBJ1-1 and V is TRBV6-1, with D uncertain. Germline assignment: CDR1 MNHNS and CDR2 SASEGT. The CDR3 runs 13 residues. V lost 1 base to trimming and J lost 1 base, with 4 bases between them. CDR3 loop: CASSEVPNTEAFF. In DNA form, the CDR3 reads TGTGCCAGCAGTGAAGTTCCGAACACTGAAGCTTTCTTT.

Many counts were recorded for this clonotype. One end of the junction does not line up with germline, which may come from a read error. The CDR3: CATHEGRVLIF. CDR3 nucleotides: TGTGCCACGCACGAAGGCAGGGTTCTTATCTTC. V usage is TRBV27 and J usage is TRBJ2-1; a possible D gene is TRBD1 (5 bases). CDR3 length: 11 amino acids. The germline V gene encodes CDR1 MNHEY and CDR2 SMNVEV (reference sequence).

A few counts support this clonotype. The rearrangement uses TRBV20-1 and TRBJ2-3; 8 nucleotides match TRBD1. The junction had 5 bases not matched to a gene; V was cut back by 4 bases and J by 2 bases. CDR1 and CDR2 from the germline V gene are DFQATT and SNEGSKA (reference sequence). This CDR3 has 14 amino acids. The CDR3 spells CSATGQGYTDTQYF. CDR3 DNA sequence: TGCAGTGCTACAGGACAGGGCTACACAGATACGCAGTATTTT.

This clonotype was seen a few times. J is TRBJ2-1 and V is TRBV6-1, with 9 bases fitting TRBD2. This CDR3 contains 16 residues. CDR1 and CDR2 (germline): MNHNS, SASEGT. V shed 7 bases and J 0 bases; nucleotides not matched to a gene: 7. For the CDR3, the DNA is TGTGCCAGCACCGCACTAGCGGGCCGCTCCTACAATGAGCAGTTCTTC. Its translation: CASTALAGRSYNEQFF.

The chain employs TRBV6-1 and TRBJ2-7; 10 positions agree with TRBD1. Germline CDR1 MNHNS, CDR2 SASEGT. The CDR3 length is 15 residues. Trimming at V came to 6 bases and at J to 4 bases, leaving 9 bases not matched to a gene. CDR3 sequence (DNA): TGTGCCAGCAGGGCCTTTGGGACAGGGGCATACGAGCAGTACTTC. Its protein is CASRAFGTGAYEQYF.

The V gene is TRBV5-1, the J gene TRBJ2-7; TRBD1 matches 7 bases. Per the germline V gene, CDR1 is SGHRS and CDR2 is YFSETQ. V lost 4 bases to trimming and J lost 7 bases; unmatched junction nucleotides: 11. The CDR3 covers 14 residues. The CDR3 coding sequence is TGCGCCAGCAGCCGGGACAGTGGGAACATAGAGCAGTACTTC. Translation gives CASSRDSGNIEQYF.

The chain recombines TRBV11-2 with TRBJ1-1; D remains ambiguous. Germline CDR1 and CDR2: SGHAT and FQNNGV. V shed 3 bases and J shed 1 base, with 9 bases lying between them. The CDR3 is made up of 14 amino acids. The CDR3 protein is CASSFTDGNTEAFF. CDR3 sequence (DNA): TGTGCCAGCAGCTTCACGGACGGGAACACTGAAGCTTTCTTT.

This clonotype was picked up a small number of times. V gene TRBV11-2 combines with J gene TRBJ1-3; D is unclear. The CDR3 has 16 residues. Germline-derived CDR1 and CDR2 are SGHAT and FQNNGV. V gave up 1 base and J gave up 0 bases, with 10 bases separating them. The CDR3 DNA reads TGTGCCAGCAGCTTAGGACCCCAGATCTCTGGAAACACCATATATTTT. This sequence encodes CASSLGPQISGNTIYF.

The chain links TRBV5-1 to TRBJ1-1; a weak D match, TRBD1 (5 bases). V lost 4 bases to trimming and J lost 6 bases, with 13 bases between them. CDR3 length: 13 amino acids. Germline-derived CDR1 and CDR2 are SGHRS and YFSETQ. The CDR3 bases are TGCGCCAGCAGCCAGGGAGCCGTATCTGAAGCTTTCTTT. Protein product: CASSQGAVSEAFF.

The rearrangement links TRBV5-1 to TRBJ2-5; unclear D gene. The germline V gene encodes CDR1 SGHRS and CDR2 YFSETQ. Trimming took off 4 bases at V and 2 bases at J, with 12 bases between the two ends. The CDR3 is made up of 14 amino acids. In nucleotides, the CDR3 is TGCGCCAGCAGCACTACCGGGTCACAAGAGACCCAGTACTTC. Translation: CASSTTGSQETQYF.

The CDR3 reads CASSEAWSGWNTEAFF. The CDR3 region has the DNA TGTGCCAGCAGTGAAGCTTGGAGTGGGTGGAACACTGAAGCTTTCTTT. The chain joins TRBV6-1 to TRBJ1-1; no firm D call. Trimming removed 0 bases at V and 1 base at J, with 12 bases between. The CDR3 spans 16 residues. Germline values: CDR1 MNHNS, CDR2 SASEGT.

The chain recombines TRBV20-1 with TRBJ2-3; tentative D call: TRBD2 (6 bases). This CDR3 comprises 14 residues. Trimming pared 6 bases from V and 0 bases from J, leaving 13 bases between. The germline gives CDR1 DFQATT, CDR2 SNEGSKA (reference sequence). The CDR3 reads CSASFRGSTDTQYF. The CDR3 DNA reads as TGCAGTGCGAGCTTTCGGGGGAGCACAGATACGCAGTATTTT.

This clonotype has more than one count but fewer than ten. The V call is TRBV7-2, the J call TRBJ2-1; D uncertain. The CDR3 has 15 amino acids. Germline CDR1 and CDR2: SGHTA and FQGNSA. V was trimmed by 0 bases and J by 0 bases, leaving 6 bases between them. In nucleotides, the CDR3 is TGTGCCAGCAGCTTAGCGTGGAGCTCCTACAATGAGCAGTTCTTC. Translation gives CASSLAWSSYNEQFF.